This T cell receptor (beta chain) was documented in a study of T cell responses to AZD1222 COVID-19 vaccine. Regarding the study as a whole: Every sample of the repertoires postdated the peak T cell response. Donors were mostly white British, more females; clonal diversity possibly underestimated. At baseline, seropositivity was found in only a handful of AZD1222 recipients.

Method: immunoSEQ multiplex PCR; TCRdb's copy keeps in-frame clones and lacks some. The table has approximately 170,000 clones, around 92% seen once. CDR3 size: 12 residues. V was clipped by 3 bases and J by 6 bases, with 8 bases between them. Germline V gene lookup returns CDR1 DFQATT and CDR2 SNEGSKA (reference sequence). As for this clone: Its specificity is unknown.

This TCR was sampled from an adult who received the AZD1222 COVID-19 vaccine. The gene calls are TRBV20-1 and TRBJ2-2, with D uncertain. Sequencing used peripheral blood, obtained 28 days after the second AZD1222 dose. CDR3 sequence: CSASPVAGELFF. The CDR3 DNA reads as TGCAGTGCTAGTCCGGTTGCCGGGGAGCTGTTTTTT.